This T cell receptor beta chain was retrieved from a study of cytomegalovirus exposure and HLA in healthy donors. General observations from the study: It was reported that TCR beta sequences correctly inferred the HLA-A and HLA-B alleles for most subjects.

The PCR was carried out with 60 Vbeta primers and 13 Jbeta primers. Profiled with immunoSEQ multiplex PCR; TCRdb holds only in-frame clones, not every one. The table for this sample gives just under 90,000 clones. Of note for this clone: Its antigen is unidentified.

Sequenced sample: PBMCs. This TCR was recovered from a girl aged 5-17 years in good health and CMV-seropositive.

The CDR3 region is CASSARTGQTGELFF. As DNA, the CDR3 is TGCGCCAGCAGCGCCCGGACAGGGCAAACCGGGGAGCTGTTTTTT. The chain carries TRBV4-1 and TRBJ2-2, with 8 nucleotides matching TRBD1. CDR3 length: 15 residues. CDR1 and CDR2 (germline): MGHRA, YSYEKL. V shed 5 bases and J 5 bases; nucleotides not matched to a gene: 7.